These 18 T cell receptor beta chains were sequenced from one sample in a study of T cells in Graves' hyperthyroidism and ophthalmopathy. RNA transcripts served as the template for amplifying TCR beta CDR3 regions. A set of HTBI primers served as the primers for a first-round RT-PCR of the TCR CDR3. TCRdb reprocessed the multiplex PCR reads with MiXCR, giving one entry per CDR3 protein. The repertoire has hundreds of thousands of distinct CDR3 sequences, about 15% of them found once; the top ten carry about 22%. Sequencing was done on a sample of blood. The source is a woman under 40 with Graves' hyperthyroidism.

There are many counts of this clonotype. The chain links TRBV19 to TRBJ1-2; D remains unclear. The CDR3 loop spans 13 amino acids. V gave up 3 bases and J gave up 6 bases, with 11 bases separating them. Per the germline V gene, CDR1 is LNHDA and CDR2 is SQIVND (reference sequence). The CDR3 DNA is TGTGCCAGTAGTATTGGCCTAACAAATGGCTACACCTTC. Protein product: CASSIGLTNGYTF.

As for this clonotype: It may be a read error: a sequence one base away is much more abundant. This chain's CDR3 is CASSLTRGAHIYEQYF. The CDR3 nucleotides read TGTGCCAGCAGCCTAACCCGGGGGGCACACATATACGAGCAGTACTTC. The rearrangement joins TRBV28 to TRBJ2-7; tentative D call: TRBD2 (7 bases). This CDR3 is built from 16 residues. CDR1 MDHEN and CDR2 SYDVKM come from the germline V gene. Trimming removed 6 bases at V and 4 bases at J, with 22 bases between.

V gene TRBV28 combines with J gene TRBJ1-1; D ambiguous. Trimming took 7 bases from V and 8 from J, leaving 5 bases between them. The length of the CDR3 is 9 residues. Germline V gene lookup returns CDR1 MDHEN and CDR2 SYDVKM. CDR3: CASNPEAFF. DNA of the CDR3: TGTGCCAGCAACCCGGAAGCTTTCTTT.

The chain employs TRBV28 and TRBJ1-6; no reliable D call. The CDR3 consists of 15 residues. The V gene's germline CDR1 is MDHEN and CDR2 SYDVKM. Trimming cost V 3 bases and J 4 bases, with 10 bases left between them. CDR3 in DNA: TGTGCCAGCAGTTTTCCGGGCCAATATAATTCACCCCTCCACTTT. Translated: CASSFPGQYNSPLHF.

This clonotype came up many times. The chain links TRBV11-2 to TRBJ2-2, with TRBD2 identical over 10 bases. The CDR3 is 18 amino acids. The junction had 9 bases not matched to a gene; V was cut back by 1 base and J by 4 bases. Per the germline V gene, CDR1 is SGHAT and CDR2 is FQNNGV. The CDR3 spells CASSLVLWTSGSTGELFF. DNA of the CDR3: TGTGCCAGCAGCTTAGTTTTATGGACTAGCGGATCCACCGGGGAGCTGTTTTTT.

Many counts were recorded for this clonotype. The chain recombines TRBV27 with TRBJ2-7; 8 nucleotides align to TRBD2. The length of the CDR3 is 14 residues. The V gene's germline CDR1 is MNHEY and CDR2 SMNVEV (reference sequence). The V gene end was trimmed by 8 bases and the J gene end by 4 bases; junction bases not matched to a gene: 10. The CDR3: CASRRTSGGYEQYF. DNA for the CDR3: TGTGCCAGCCGCCGAACTAGCGGAGGTTACGAGCAGTACTTC.

The chain couples TRBV28 to TRBJ2-5, with D perhaps TRBD1 (5 bases). The germline V and J ends were trimmed by 4 bases and 13 bases, with 25 bases remaining between them. This CDR3 has 15 amino acids. Germline assignment: CDR1 MDHEN and CDR2 SYDVKM. CDR3 sequence (DNA): TGTGCCAGCAGTTCTTGGGGAACTACCCAGGGTGGTTGGTACTTC. Its protein product is CASSSWGTTQGGWYF.

This clonotype was observed many times. V is TRBV20-1 and J is TRBJ2-7, with 10 bases identical to TRBD2. Trimming took 5 bases from V and 4 from J; bases not matched to a gene: 20. Per the germline V gene, CDR1 is DFQATT and CDR2 is SNEGSKA (reference sequence). The CDR3 loop spans 18 amino acids. The CDR3 DNA reads as TGCAGTGCTCAATTCTCTAGCGGGAGCGGTTTTCTAAGTTACGAGCAGTACTTC. Its protein is CSAQFSSGSGFLSYEQYF.

This clonotype has ten or more counts. J is TRBJ2-1 and V is TRBV12-3 or TRBV12-4; D uncertain. Trimming cost V 6 bases and J 6 bases, with 18 bases left between them. The CDR3 has 15 amino acids. DNA of the CDR3: TGTGCCAGCAGCTCCCAGAATTCCGGCCGCAATGAGCAGTTCTTC. Translated, it gives CASSSQNSGRNEQFF.

This clonotype came up many times. The rearrangement uses TRBV7-2 and TRBJ1-2; TRBD1 aligns across 7 bases. This CDR3 spans 15 amino acids. Trimming took 6 bases from V and 1 from J; bases not matched to a gene: 8. CDR1 SGHTA and CDR2 FQGNSA come from the germline V gene. This CDR3 reads CASSLRGGNNYGYTF. The CDR3 DNA reads as TGTGCCAGCAGTCTCAGGGGGGGGAATAACTATGGCTACACCTTC.

The sample holds many counts of this clonotype. The chain has TRBV20-1 and TRBJ2-1; D is ambiguous. Trimming stripped 0 bases from V and 2 bases from J, with 11 bases between. The CDR3 runs 15 residues. The germline V gene encodes CDR1 DFQATT and CDR2 SNEGSKA (reference sequence). In nucleotides, the CDR3 is TGCAGTGCTAGAGAAACCCGCCGGACCTACAATGAGCAGTTCTTC. Residues: CSARETRRTYNEQFF.

This clonotype appeared many times. The chain employs TRBV6-1 and TRBJ1-5; TRBD1 is a possible D gene (5 bases). V lost 2 bases, J lost 0 bases, and 17 bases lay in between. The length of the CDR3 is 18 residues. Germline-derived CDR1 and CDR2 are MNHNS and SASEGT. CDR3 nucleotide sequence: TGTGCCAGCAGTGAACGGGCCCCAAGGGACTATAGCAATCAGCCCCAGCATTTT. Translation: CASSERAPRDYSNQPQHF.

The chain combines TRBV7-3 with TRBJ2-1, with D perhaps TRBD2 (6 bases). Germline loops: CDR1 SGHTA, CDR2 FQGTGA. V was clipped by 2 bases and J by 9 bases, with 20 bases between them. CDR3 size: 16 residues. The CDR3 region is CASSLGGLRKNSEQFF. In DNA form, the CDR3 reads TGTGCCAGCAGCTTAGGGGGACTCCGAAAAAACTCTGAGCAGTTCTTC.

The J gene is TRBJ2-2, the V gene TRBV19, with TRBD2 as a possible D gene (6 bases). Trimming pared 5 bases from V and 7 bases from J, leaving 14 bases between. Germline CDR1 LNHDA, CDR2 SQIVND (reference sequence). CDR3 length equals 14 residues. The CDR3 region is CASSWGGGSGELFF. CDR3 coding DNA: TGTGCCAGTAGTTGGGGAGGAGGGAGCGGGGAGCTGTTTTTT.

The rearrangement links TRBV6-1 to TRBJ2-4; 7 bases fit TRBD2. The J segment lost 0 bases and the V segment lost 7 bases, leaving 6 bases of the junction unmatched. The CDR3 totals 15 residues. Germline-derived CDR1 and CDR2 are MNHNS and SASEGT. CDR3 residues: CASISSGIAKNIQYF. The CDR3 DNA reads TGTGCCAGCATCTCCAGCGGGATAGCCAAAAACATTCAGTACTTC.

Ten or more counts support this clonotype. The rearrangement links TRBV5-6 to TRBJ2-1; TRBD2 agrees at 9 bases. V gave up 3 bases and J gave up 6 bases; unmatched junction bases: 16. The CDR3 contains 18 residues. Germline CDR1 and CDR2: SGHDT and YYEEEE. In DNA, the CDR3 is TGTGCCAGCAGCTGGCCGCCCCTTTTAGCGGGAGTGAGCAATGAGCAGTTCTTC. This translates into CASSWPPLLAGVSNEQFF.

In this sample, this clonotype turned up many times. The chain recombines TRBV7-6 with TRBJ2-5, with 11 bases fitting TRBD2. The CDR3 extends over 17 amino acids. The junction had 9 bases not matched to a gene; V was cut back by 2 bases and J by 4 bases. Germline values: CDR1 SGHVS, CDR2 FNYEAQ. The CDR3 loop is CASSLTLTSGNGETQYF. In nucleotides, the CDR3 is TGTGCCAGCAGCTTAACTTTGACTAGCGGGAATGGAGAGACCCAGTACTTC. The full variable domain, its missing parts supplied by reference TRBV7-6 and TRBJ2-5, is GAGVSQSPRYKVTKRGQDVALRCDPISGHVSLYWYRQALGQGPEFLTYFNYEAQQDKSGLPNDRFSAERPEGSISTLTIQRTEQRDSAMYRCASSLTLTSGNGETQYFGPGTRLLVL.

This clonotype appeared many times. V and J are TRBV11-2 and TRBJ2-1; D is unresolved. Germline assignment: CDR1 SGHAT and CDR2 FQNNGV. V gave up 7 bases and J gave up 12 bases, with 10 bases separating them. CDR3 length: 10 amino acids. The CDR3 protein is CASKGVVQFF. The CDR3 nucleotides are TGTGCCAGCAAGGGTGTGGTGCAGTTCTTC.